This T cell receptor beta chain came from a study of human T cells and chemical hapten exposure. TCRdb reanalysed the RACE reads using MiXCR and keeps one entry per CDR3 protein. The sample has roughly 260,000 distinct CDR3 sequences, 7% to 10% seen once. Time point reported: pre-sensitization, week 0. Treatment here: therapeutic diphenylcyclopropenone sensitization with weekly scalp DPC. Unseparated into fractions, whole blood served as the source from which total RNA was extracted. This clonotype was observed a few times. CDR1 is KGHDR and CDR2 is SFDVKD in the germline V gene. V was shortened by 3 bases and J by 0 bases, with 17 bases between the two germline ends. The length of the CDR3 is 18 residues.

The sequencing used whole blood, collected in connection with sensitization to the hapten diphenylcyclopropenone (DPC). The rearrangement uses TRBV24-1 and TRBJ2-1, with D perhaps being TRBD1 or TRBD2 (5 bases each). The TCR was taken from a woman between 40 and 55 years old with alopecia areata. Some clones in this sample may be carry-over from other donors' samples. The CDR3 DNA reads as TGTGCCACCAGTGATGTCGGGGCGGGCGGAGCCTCCTACAATGAGCAGTTCTTC. This codes for CATSDVGAGGASYNEQFF.